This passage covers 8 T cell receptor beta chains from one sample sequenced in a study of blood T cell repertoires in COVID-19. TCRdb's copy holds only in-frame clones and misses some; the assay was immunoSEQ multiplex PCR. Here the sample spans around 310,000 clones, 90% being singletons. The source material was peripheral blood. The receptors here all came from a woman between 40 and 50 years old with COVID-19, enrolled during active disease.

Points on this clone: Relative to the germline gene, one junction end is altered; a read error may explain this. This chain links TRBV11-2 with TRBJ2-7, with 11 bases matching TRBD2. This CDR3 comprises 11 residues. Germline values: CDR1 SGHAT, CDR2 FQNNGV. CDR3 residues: CASSSLAGVRF. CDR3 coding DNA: TGTGCCAGCAGCTCACTAGCGGGGGTAAGGTTC. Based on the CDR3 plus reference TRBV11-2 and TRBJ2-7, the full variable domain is EAGVAQSPRYKIIEKRQSVAFWCNPISGHATLYWYQQILGQGPKLLIQFQNNGVVDDSQLPKDRFSAERLKGVDSTLKIQPAKLEDSAVYLCASSSLAGVRFGPGTRLTVT.

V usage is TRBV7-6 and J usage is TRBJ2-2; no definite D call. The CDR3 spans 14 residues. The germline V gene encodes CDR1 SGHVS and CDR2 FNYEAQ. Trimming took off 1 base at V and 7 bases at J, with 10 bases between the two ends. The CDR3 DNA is TGTGCCAGCAGCTTAGGGGTAGGAGACGGGGAGCTGTTTTTT. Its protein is CASSLGVGDGELFF.

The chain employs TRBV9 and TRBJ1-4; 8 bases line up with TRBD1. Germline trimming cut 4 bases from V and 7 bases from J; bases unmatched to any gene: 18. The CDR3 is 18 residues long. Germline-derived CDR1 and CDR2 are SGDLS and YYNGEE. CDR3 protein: CASSFSLSVGTGGEKLFF. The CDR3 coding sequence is TGTGCCAGCAGCTTCTCCCTTAGCGTCGGGACAGGCGGTGAAAAACTGTTTTTT.

The DNA for the CDR3 is TGTGCCATCAGGAACCGGGACAGAAATACAGATACGCAGTATTTT. Residues: CAIRNRDRNTDTQYF. J is TRBJ2-3 and V is TRBV10-3, with 7 positions matching TRBD1. The CDR3 is made up of 15 amino acids. The V gene end was trimmed by 6 bases and the J gene end by 3 bases; junction bases not matched to a gene: 9. Germline loops: CDR1 ENHRY, CDR2 SYGVKD.

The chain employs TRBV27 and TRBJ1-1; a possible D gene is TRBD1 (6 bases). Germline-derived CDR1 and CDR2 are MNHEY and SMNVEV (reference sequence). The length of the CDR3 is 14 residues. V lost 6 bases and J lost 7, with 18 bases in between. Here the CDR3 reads CASSGAGTRIEAFF. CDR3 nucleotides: TGTGCCAGCAGCGGTGCCGGGACACGGATTGAAGCTTTCTTT.

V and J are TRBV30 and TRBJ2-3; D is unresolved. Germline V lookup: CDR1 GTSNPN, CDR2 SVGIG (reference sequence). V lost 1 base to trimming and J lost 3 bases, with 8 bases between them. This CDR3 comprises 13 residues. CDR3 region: CAWSEIRTDTQYF. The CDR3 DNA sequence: TGTGCCTGGAGTGAAATTCGGACAGATACGCAGTATTTT. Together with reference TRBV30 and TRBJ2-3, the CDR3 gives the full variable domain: SQTIHQWPATLVQPVGSPLSLECTVEGTSNPNLYWYRQAAGRGLQLLFYSVGIGQISSEVPQNLSASRPQDRQFILSSKKLLLSDSGFYLCAWSEIRTDTQYFGPGTRLTVL.

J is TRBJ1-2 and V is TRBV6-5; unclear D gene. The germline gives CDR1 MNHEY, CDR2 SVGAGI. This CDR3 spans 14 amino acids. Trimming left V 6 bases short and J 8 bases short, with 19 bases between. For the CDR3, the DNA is TGTGCCAGCAGCGCCGTGGAGGTGGTCGGCGGCTACACCTTC. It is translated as CASSAVEVVGGYTF.

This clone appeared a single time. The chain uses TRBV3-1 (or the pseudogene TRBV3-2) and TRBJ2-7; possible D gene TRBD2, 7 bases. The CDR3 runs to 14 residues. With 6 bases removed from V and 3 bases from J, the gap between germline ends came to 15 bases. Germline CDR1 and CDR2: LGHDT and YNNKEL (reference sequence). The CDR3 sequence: CASSYGGGDYEQYF. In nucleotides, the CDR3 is TGTGCCAGCAGTTACGGAGGGGGGGACTACGAGCAGTACTTC.